The 12 T cell receptor beta chains in this list originate from one sample, sequenced in a study of PD-1 blockade in mismatch repair-deficient tumors. Sequencing used immunoSEQ multiplex PCR; TCRdb keeps in-frame clones, though not all of them. The sample has some 120,000 clones, roughly 80% seen once. This specimen was peripheral blood, taken approximately 60 weeks after starting pembrolizumab. These receptors were taken from an adult with mismatch repair-deficient cancer.

This clone was observed once. This rearrangement joins TRBV5-1 to TRBJ2-6; the match to TRBD1 covers 9 bases. The germline V gene has CDR1 SGHRS and CDR2 YFSETQ. Trimming cost V 5 bases and J 3 bases; bases outside gene matches: 9. This CDR3 has 17 amino acids. The CDR3 is CASSQDRGSYGANVLTF. The CDR3 region has the DNA TGCGCCAGCAGTCAGGACAGGGGAAGTTATGGGGCCAACGTCCTGACTTTC. Looking up the rest from reference TRBV5-1 and TRBJ2-6 gives the full variable domain: KAGVTQTPRYLIKTRGQQVTLSCSPISGHRSVSWYQQTPGQGLQFLFEYFSETQRNKGNFPGRFSGRQFSNSRSEMNVSTLELGDSALYLCASSQDRGSYGANVLTFGAGSRLTVL.

This chain links TRBV7-3 with TRBJ2-2, with D perhaps matching TRBD2 (5 bases). CDR1 SGHTA and CDR2 FQGTGA come from the germline V gene. The CDR3 length is 13 residues. V lost 8 bases, J lost 5 bases, and 12 bases lay in between. The CDR3 loop reads CASGFGGTGELFF. The CDR3 DNA is TGTGCCAGCGGATTCGGCGGGACCGGGGAGCTGTTTTTT.

This sequence joins TRBV6-1 and TRBJ2-2; D is undetermined. The CDR3 length is 16 residues. Trimming removed 2 bases at V and 2 bases at J, with 12 bases between. Germline V gene sequence: CDR1 MNHNS, CDR2 SASEGT. The DNA for the CDR3 is TGTGCCAGCAGTGAACCGGGTAGAGGAAACACCGGGGAGCTGTTTTTT. Residues: CASSEPGRGNTGELFF.

The J gene is TRBJ2-7, the V gene TRBV15, with D perhaps given as TRBD1 or TRBD2 (5 bases each). This CDR3 has 16 amino acids. The ends were cut back, 5 bases at V and 1 base at J, with 18 bases in the middle. Per germline, CDR1 LNHNV and CDR2 YYDKDF (reference sequence). The CDR3 region has the DNA TGTGCCACCAGCGCCCGTGGGGGATCGGCTTCCTACGAGCAGTACTTC. Translating it yields CATSARGGSASYEQYF.

The chain links TRBV29-1 to TRBJ1-1; unclear D gene. This CDR3 has 10 amino acids. The germline gives CDR1 SQVTM, CDR2 ANQGSEA. V dropped 4 bases and J dropped 6 bases, with 6 bases sitting between them. The DNA of the CDR3 is TGCAGCGTTGGACGGGCTGAAGCTTTCTTT. The encoded protein is CSVGRAEAFF.

The rearrangement joins TRBV7-9 to TRBJ1-2; D is unclear. Trimming took off 2 bases at V and 4 bases at J, with 14 bases between the two ends. Germline V CDR1 and CDR2: SEHNR, FQNEAQ (reference sequence). The CDR3 has 15 residues. Written as DNA, the CDR3 is TGTGCCAGCAGCTTAAATAGCGGGAAGGGCTATGGCTACACCTTC. It specifies CASSLNSGKGYGYTF.

The chain combines TRBV7-8 with TRBJ2-3, with 7 bases fitting TRBD2. The CDR3 loop spans 17 amino acids. Unmatched junction bases numbered 17, after V lost 7 bases and J lost 4 bases. Looked up from germline, CDR1 is SGHVS and CDR2 is FQNEAQ. This chain's CDR3 is CASTRRTAGAVADTQYF. The CDR3 coding sequence is TGTGCCAGCACGCGACGGACGGCGGGAGCGGTGGCAGATACGCAGTATTTT. The full variable domain, its missing parts supplied by reference TRBV7-8 and TRBJ2-3, is GAGVSQSPRYKVAKRGQDVALRCDPISGHVSLFWYQQALGQGPEFLTYFQNEAQLDKSGLPSDRFFAERPEGSVSTLKIQRTQQEDSAVYLCASTRRTAGAVADTQYFGPGTRLTVL.

The chain employs TRBV29-1 and TRBJ2-5; no clear D. The CDR3 has 12 amino acids. The germline CDR1 and CDR2 sequences are SQVTM and ANQGSEA. The V gene lost 8 bases and the J gene lost 2 bases, with 12 bases spanning the gap. For the CDR3, the DNA is TGCAGCAGTGGCCGAATACAAGAGACCCAGTACTTC. Its protein product is CSSGRIQETQYF.

The chain combines TRBV28 with TRBJ1-5; D unclear. There are 11 residues in the CDR3. The germline V gene has CDR1 MDHEN and CDR2 SYDVKM. Trimming left V 2 bases short and J 6 bases short, with 2 bases between. In DNA form, the CDR3 reads TGTGCCAGCAGTTTAACTCAGCCCCAGCATTTT. It codes for CASSLTQPQHF.

This clone was counted between two and nine times. The J gene is TRBJ1-2, the V gene TRBV9; D remains ambiguous. The CDR3 is 11 residues long. Trimming cost V 10 bases and J 8 bases, with 15 bases left between them. Germline V gives CDR1 SGDLS, CDR2 YYNGEE. DNA for the CDR3: TGTGCCTCCCAAGGGCCTCGGGGCTACACCTTC. Its protein is CASQGPRGYTF.

The chain combines TRBV29-1 with TRBJ2-4; D possibly matches TRBD1 or TRBD2 (7 bases each). V was clipped by 7 bases and J by 9 bases, with 19 bases between them. This CDR3 has 13 amino acids. In germline, CDR1 is SQVTM, CDR2 ANQGSEA. The CDR3 coding sequence is TGCAGCGGAGGGGAGGGGGCGCTGACCATTCAGTACTTC. It yields the protein CSGGEGALTIQYF.

The V and J genes are TRBV4-1 and TRBJ1-5; 8 positions agree with TRBD1. Germline CDR1 reads MGHRA; CDR2 reads YSYEKL. J lost 6 bases, V lost 1 base, and 17 bases had no gene match. The CDR3 contains 19 residues. CDR3 sequence (DNA): TGCGCCAGCAGCCAAGCTGGGGGACCGACAGGGGATCGTAGTCAGCCCCAGCATTTT. Protein sequence: CASSQAGGPTGDRSQPQHF.